A single sample is the source of the 3 T cell receptor beta chains below, sequenced in a study of blood T cell repertoires in COVID-19. Profiling relied on immunoSEQ multiplex PCR, and the TCRdb table lists in-frame clones only, not all of them. The sample lists roughly 88,000 clones; roughly 80% were seen once. The sample taken for sequencing was peripheral blood. These receptors were obtained from an elderly woman with active or convalescent COVID-19.

This chain links TRBV19 with TRBJ2-5; no reliable D call. This CDR3 spans 12 amino acids. V was clipped by 7 bases and J by 1 base, with 7 bases between them. Germline CDR1 is LNHDA and CDR2 is SQIVND (reference sequence). The CDR3 loop reads CASTGSQETQYF. CDR3 nucleotide sequence: TGTGCCAGTACGGGTTCCCAAGAGACCCAGTACTTC.

The rearrangement joins TRBV7-9 to TRBJ1-2, with D possibly TRBD1 on 6 matching bases. V lost 5 bases and J lost 1, with 17 bases in between. This CDR3 has 16 amino acids. CDR1 and CDR2 from the germline V gene are SEHNR and FQNEAQ (reference sequence). The CDR3 protein is CASSQPRTAVNYGYTF. For the CDR3, the DNA is TGTGCCAGCAGCCAACCCCGGACAGCAGTTAACTATGGCTACACCTTC.

The chain links TRBV4-1 to TRBJ1-3; 9 bases agree with TRBD1. After removal of 3 bases from V and 0 bases from J, the junction contained 6 bases not matched to a gene. From germline, CDR1 is MGHRA and CDR2 YSYEKL. The CDR3 spans 17 residues. CDR3 loop: CASSQGTGPYSGNTIYF. The CDR3, as DNA: TGCGCCAGCAGCCAGGGGACAGGGCCTTACTCTGGAAACACCATATATTTT.